The 3 T cell receptor beta chains in this list originate from one sample, sequenced in a study. TCRdb called the RT-PCR reads again in MiXCR, with one record for every CDR3 protein. The table records hundreds of thousands of distinct CDR3 sequences, about 14% of them present only once. Sequenced input: memory CD4+ T cells from blood. The receptors were gathered from a female donor in good health, serving as a healthy control.

This clonotype was picked up many times. The CDR3: CSVETAGTGYNEQFF. CDR3 coding DNA: TGCAGCGTTGAAACGGCCGGGACAGGCTACAATGAGCAGTTCTTC. The gene calls are TRBV29-1 and TRBJ2-1, with 8 bases matching TRBD1. The germline CDR1 and CDR2 sequences are SQVTM and ANQGSEA. The length of the CDR3 is 15 residues. The V and J ends lost 2 bases and 3 bases, in that order; junction bases with no gene match: 6.

This clonotype was recorded a few times. The chain couples TRBV27 to TRBJ2-5; D unresolved. The germline V gene encodes CDR1 MNHEY and CDR2 SMNVEV (reference sequence). The CDR3 runs 15 residues. The V gene lost 0 bases and the J gene lost 2 bases, with 10 bases spanning the gap. The CDR3 sequence is CASSLSSGAQETQYF. The CDR3 DNA is TGTGCCAGCAGTTTATCGTCGGGCGCACAAGAGACCCAGTACTTC.

In its sample, this clonotype was seen a few times. The V and J genes are TRBV5-1 and TRBJ2-2; D call uncertain. Germline CDR1 is SGHRS and CDR2 is YFSETQ. V was shortened by 2 bases and J by 7 bases, with 12 bases between the two germline ends. This CDR3 spans 14 amino acids. CDR3 sequence: CASSLLNAGGELFF. The CDR3 nucleotides read TGCGCCAGCAGCTTATTAAACGCTGGCGGGGAGCTGTTTTTT.